Listed here are 4 T cell receptor beta chains from one sample, sequenced in a study of T cell repertoires in cytomegalovirus infection. One entry per CDR3 protein results from TCRdb running MiXCR on the reads. This table holds approximately 910,000 distinct CDR3 sequences, roughly 30% found once. The antigens for these receptors are not known. The sample was cultured CD8+ T cells from PBMCs, taken from culture after CMV antigen stimulation. The receptor set was obtained from a human donor in good health (CMV status not recorded). Some clones in this sample may be carry-over from other donors' samples.

The genes are TRBV24-1 and TRBJ2-2; 10 positions match TRBD2. With 3 bases clipped from V and 6 bases from J, the junction kept 6 bases outside the gene matches. The germline V gene encodes CDR1 KGHDR and CDR2 SFDVKD. The CDR3 spans 16 residues. This CDR3 is CATSDGAGGFAGELFF. The CDR3 region has the DNA TGTGCCACCAGTGATGGAGCGGGGGGGTTCGCCGGGGAGCTGTTTTTT.

This clonotype was counted ten times or more. V is TRBV7-6 and J is TRBJ1-1, with D unresolved. The germline gives CDR1 SGHVS, CDR2 FNYEAQ. Trimming pared 5 bases from V and 4 bases from J, leaving 20 bases between. The CDR3 is made up of 16 amino acids. This CDR3 reads CASSPTGLTLTTEAFF. The CDR3 DNA follows: TGTGCCAGCAGCCCTACCGGACTGACGTTGACCACTGAAGCTTTCTTT.

This clonotype was recorded many times. The rearrangement uses TRBV7-6 and TRBJ2-7, with TRBD1 identical over 10 bases. CDR1 and CDR2 (germline): SGHVS, FNYEAQ. After removal of 4 bases from V and 6 bases from J, the junction contained 6 bases not matched to a gene. CDR3 length: 14 residues. This CDR3 reads CASSSGQGVSEQYF. In DNA, the CDR3 is TGTGCCAGCAGCTCCGGACAGGGGGTATCCGAGCAGTACTTC. Full variable domain (missing parts from reference TRBV7-6 and TRBJ2-7): GAGVSQSPRYKVTKRGQDVALRCDPISGHVSLYWYRQALGQGPEFLTYFNYEAQQDKSGLPNDRFSAERPEGSISTLTIQRTEQRDSAMYRCASSSGQGVSEQYFGPGTRLTVT.

On this clonotype itself: Germline is not matched at one junction end, which may reflect a read error. CDR3 protein: CSARDAQGFTEAFF. The CDR3 bases are TGCAGTGCTAGAGATGCCCAGGGGTTCACTGAAGCTTTTTTT. The chain has TRBV20-1 and TRBJ1-1; D may be TRBD1 (6 bases). This CDR3 region has 14 residues. Germline CDR1 and CDR2: DFQATT and SNEGSKA (reference sequence).